This T cell receptor beta chain is drawn from a study of long-term antiretroviral therapy in people with HIV. Study conclusions and caveats: When set beside controls, HIV repertoires had CDR3 length ranges that were narrower. The data indicate that diversity increased after ART but remained below transplant donor controls.

Trimming removed 0 bases at V and 4 bases at J, with 3 bases between. This CDR3 spans 13 amino acids. Germline loops: CDR1 WNHNN, CDR2 SYGVQD (reference sequence). The assay used was immunoSEQ (version v3.0), run at survey level. Generated by immunoSEQ multiplex PCR, the TCRdb table keeps only in-frame clones and is missing some. In the table there are roughly 20,000 clones, around 86% of which are singletons. A word on this clone: What it recognizes is unknown.

This chain joins TRBV10-1 and TRBJ2-2; D unclear. This TCR was sampled from a middle-aged man with HIV. This specimen consisted of unsorted PBMCs, obtained 0.5 years after starting antiretroviral therapy. This CDR3 is CASSESGTGELFF. For the CDR3, the DNA is TGCGCCAGCAGTGAGTCGGGCACCGGGGAGCTGTTTTTT.